The rows below give T cell receptor beta chains drawn from one sample of a study of identical twins. TCRdb reprocessed the 5' RACE reads with MiXCR, giving one entry per CDR3 protein. The top ten hold about 3.6% of the sample, which has 250,000 or so distinct CDR3 sequences, around 6.6% seen once. These data also featured in a second study, about yellow fever vaccine responses in identical twins.

The sequenced sample was memory (CD45RO+) T cells sorted from blood. The receptors come from a woman between 18 and 29 years old in good health. Both conserved end residues are part of each CDR3. Fields, in order: D gene, V gene, J gene, clone size, CDR3 protein, CDR3 DNA. A D gene is named only where the DNA matches it firmly. Size is stated for part of the rows, as once, few or many counts, or as a class when the clone is expanded.

TRBD2	TRBV11-1	TRBJ2-5	NA	CASRRTSGQETQYF	TGTGCCAGCAGACGGACTAGCGGCCAAGAGACCCAGTACTTC
NA	TRBV3-1	TRBJ1-1	many	CASSQELQASAFF	TGTGCCAGCAGCCAAGAGCTCCAAGCCTCAGCTTTCTTT
TRBD1	TRBV28	TRBJ1-4	many	CASSLPGQVGEKLFF	TGTGCCAGCAGTTTACCCGGACAGGTTGGTGAAAAACTGTTTTTT
NA	TRBV12-3/TRBV12-4	TRBJ1-1	many	CASSNLWGMAAFF	TGTGCCAGCAGCAACCTCTGGGGGATGGCAGCTTTCTTT
NA	TRBV10-3	TRBJ2-2	NA	CASSAGLAGELFF	TGTGCCTCATCGGCGGGTTTGGCCGGGGAGCTGTTTTTT
NA	TRBV20-1	TRBJ2-5	few	CSALRAGEFETQYF	TGCAGTGCTCTAAGGGCAGGGGAGTTTGAGACCCAGTACTTC
TRBD1	TRBV11-2	TRBJ1-6	few	CASSFLGPGQGNSPLHF	TGTGCCAGCAGCTTCTTAGGTCCGGGACAGGGTAATTCACCCCTCCACTTT
NA	TRBV20-1	TRBJ2-2	few	CSASRREGAGTGELFF	TGCAGTGCTAGTCGCCGGGAGGGGGCGGGAACCGGGGAGCTGTTTTTT
NA	TRBV14	TRBJ2-7	many	CASSQDFGSSYEQYF	TGTGCCAGCAGCCAAGATTTCGGAAGCTCCTACGAGCAGTACTTC
NA	TRBV6-1	TRBJ1-5	NA	CASSELGGGNQPQHF	TGTGCCAGCAGTGAACTTGGCGGGGGCAATCAGCCCCAGCATTTT
NA	TRBV5-1	TRBJ2-5	many	CASSRRYQETQYF	TGCGCCAGCAGTCGACGATACCAAGAGACCCAGTACTTC
TRBD2	TRBV28	TRBJ2-7	few	CASSRGTSGRPHYEQYF	TGTGCCAGCAGTAGGGGGACTAGCGGGAGGCCCCACTACGAGCAGTACTTC
TRBD1	TRBV20-1	TRBJ2-1	NA	CSAGQGRDEQFF	TGCAGTGCCGGACAGGGCCGAGATGAGCAGTTCTTC
TRBD1	TRBV24-1	TRBJ2-1	few	CATSDPTGDLRNEQFF	TGTGCCACCAGTGACCCCACAGGGGACCTACGGAATGAGCAGTTCTTC
TRBD1	TRBV18	TRBJ2-3	NA	CASSPPGGTGITDTQYF	TGTGCCAGCTCACCACCAGGGGGGACAGGGATCACAGATACGCAGTATTTT
TRBD1	TRBV10-3	TRBJ2-3	many	CAITSGQGTDTQYF	TGTGCCATCACGTCAGGACAGGGCACAGATACGCAGTATTTT
NA	TRBV5-6	TRBJ1-1	NA	CASSWGIGKDTEAFF	TGTGCCAGCAGCTGGGGGATAGGGAAGGACACTGAAGCTTTCTTT
NA	TRBV3-1	TRBJ1-6	few	CASSQGFSYNSPLHF	TGTGCCAGCAGCCAAGGTTTCTCCTATAATTCACCCCTCCACTTT
TRBD1	TRBV6-1	TRBJ1-6	NA	CATYGQANSPLHF	TGTGCCACCTATGGACAGGCCAATTCACCCCTCCACTTT
NA	TRBV7-2	TRBJ2-3	few	CASSLVGERDTQYF	TGTGCCAGCAGCTTAGTGGGCGAAAGGGATACGCAGTATTTT
TRBD1	TRBV4-1	TRBJ1-5	many	CASSPQGAGNQPQHF	TGCGCCAGCAGCCCGCAGGGGGCAGGTAATCAGCCCCAGCATTTT
NA	TRBV11-2	TRBJ2-5	many	CASSFGVGETQYF	TGTGCCAGCAGCTTCGGGGTGGGAGAGACCCAGTACTTC
NA	TRBV7-3	TRBJ2-1	few	CASSLQRDNEQFF	TGTGCCAGCAGCTTACAGCGGGACAATGAGCAGTTCTTC
TRBD1	TRBV7-9	TRBJ2-2	many	CASSIRQGSNTGELFF	TGTGCCAGCAGCATAAGACAGGGGTCGAACACCGGGGAGCTGTTTTTT
TRBD1	TRBV7-2	TRBJ2-5	many	CASSSSLSTGKETQYF	TGTGCCAGCAGCTCCTCCCTTTCGACAGGGAAAGAGACCCAGTACTTC
TRBD1	TRBV12-3/TRBV12-4	TRBJ2-1	many	CASSSTGQGNNEQFF	TGTGCCAGCAGTTCCACGGGACAGGGGAACAATGAGCAGTTCTTC
NA	TRBV27	TRBJ2-1	NA	CASSWTSGYREVNNEQFF	TGTGCCAGCAGTTGGACCAGTGGATACAGGGAGGTGAACAATGAGCAGTTCTTC
NA	TRBV5-1	TRBJ1-4	few	CASSMSAGSHEKLFF	TGCGCCAGCAGTATGAGCGCAGGGTCGCATGAAAAACTGTTTTTT
NA	TRBV15	TRBJ1-5	NA	CATSSIEGVNQPQHF	TGTGCCACCAGCAGCATCGAGGGGGTGAATCAGCCCCAGCATTTT
TRBD1	TRBV4-1	TRBJ2-7	many	CASSQGGPDRGTYEQYF	TGCGCCAGCAGCCAAGGTGGCCCCGACAGGGGCACCTACGAGCAGTACTTC
NA	TRBV29-1	TRBJ1-1	NA	CSVVILNTEAFF	TGCAGCGTTGTGATTCTGAACACTGAAGCTTTCTTT
NA	TRBV2	TRBJ2-1	NA	CASSGGGPFNEQFF	TGTGCCAGCAGCGGGGGCGGACCATTTAATGAGCAGTTCTTC
NA	TRBV6-5	TRBJ2-5	NA	CASNNRQETQYF	TGTGCCAGCAACAACAGACAAGAGACCCAGTACTTC
NA	TRBV12-3/TRBV12-4	TRBJ1-5	many	CASSLSGNSNQPQHF	TGTGCCAGCAGTTTGTCCGGTAATAGCAATCAGCCCCAGCATTTT
NA	TRBV7-9	TRBJ1-3	many	CASSLEGSGIGNTIYF	TGTGCCAGCAGCTTGGAGGGATCAGGGATTGGAAACACCATATATTTT
TRBD2	TRBV25-1	TRBJ2-3	few	CASTEGGLAGGWYTDTQYF	TGTGCCAGCACCGAAGGGGGACTAGCGGGAGGTTGGTACACAGATACGCAGTATTTT
NA	TRBV20-1	TRBJ2-3	NA	CSATKPGPTRDTQYF	TGCAGTGCTACCAAACCGGGACCAACTCGGGATACGCAGTATTTT
NA	TRBV20-1	TRBJ1-2	many	CSARTLGRDGYTF	TGCAGTGCCCGTACTTTGGGGCGGGATGGCTACACCTTC
NA	TRBV25-1	TRBJ2-2	many	CASSEPAIWDTGELFF	TGTGCCAGCAGTGAACCCGCGATATGGGACACCGGGGAGCTGTTTTTT
NA	TRBV28	TRBJ1-3	many	CASRENRIAGNTIYF	TGTGCCAGCAGGGAAAACAGGATAGCCGGAAACACCATATATTTT
TRBD2	TRBV20-1	TRBJ2-3	NA	CSARDSGASGGADTQYF	TGCAGTGCTAGAGATTCAGGGGCTAGCGGGGGGGCAGATACGCAGTATTTT
TRBD1	TRBV24-1	TRBJ2-1	many	CATSGDGTGVNEQFF	TGTGCCACCAGTGGGGACGGGACAGGGGTCAATGAGCAGTTCTTC
NA	TRBV12-3/TRBV12-4	TRBJ2-3	many	CASSFVSGQTDTQYF	TGTGCCAGCAGTTTTGTGAGCGGGCAGACAGATACGCAGTATTTT
TRBD1	TRBV7-2	TRBJ2-1	few	CASSRGTGTGGLDEQFF	TGTGCCAGCAGCAGGGGGACCGGGACAGGGGGCTTAGATGAGCAGTTCTTC
NA	TRBV29-1	TRBJ1-1	many	CSVYPGVNTEAFF	TGCAGCGTTTACCCAGGGGTGAACACTGAAGCTTTCTTT
TRBD2	TRBV20-1	TRBJ2-7	few	CSAKRETGLAVEQYF	TGCAGTGCTAAACGAGAGACGGGACTAGCTGTTGAGCAGTACTTC
NA	TRBV3-1	TRBJ1-1	few	CASSPWGKEDTEAFF	TGTGCCAGCAGCCCGTGGGGGAAGGAGGACACTGAAGCTTTCTTT
NA	TRBV6-1	TRBJ1-6	NA	CASSEAPGRSGIHRSPLHF	TGTGCCAGCAGTGAAGCGCCTGGGAGATCGGGGATACATCGTTCACCCCTCCACTTT
NA	TRBV7-9	TRBJ2-2	once	CARGPRVPGTGELFF	TGTGCCAGGGGCCCTCGGGTCCCAGGGACCGGGGAGCTGTTTTTT
TRBD2	TRBV5-1	TRBJ2-3	few	CASSFAGGSADTQYF	TGCGCCAGCAGCTTCGCGGGGGGGTCTGCAGATACGCAGTATTTT
NA	TRBV11-2	TRBJ2-6	many	CASSLAGANVLTF	TGTGCCAGCAGCTTAGCGGGGGCCAACGTCCTGACTTTC
NA	TRBV3-1	TRBJ2-5	NA	CASSQVMETQYF	TGTGCCAGCAGCCAAGTAATGGAGACCCAGTACTTC
TRBD1	TRBV5-1	TRBJ2-2	few	CASSLTPTGADTGELFF	TGCGCCAGCAGCTTGACCCCGACAGGGGCGGACACCGGGGAGCTGTTTTTT
TRBD1	TRBV2	TRBJ1-6	NA	CASSGQEYSPLHF	TGTGCCAGCAGCGGACAGGAGTATTCACCCCTCCACTTT
TRBD1	TRBV7-9	TRBJ1-1	few	CASSTGDRGPWNTEAFF	TGTGCCAGCAGCACCGGGGACAGGGGGCCTTGGAACACTGAAGCTTTCTTT